The rows below give T cell receptor beta chains drawn from one sample of a study of OX40 agonist ivuxolimab in advanced cancers. The repertoire was sequenced with immunoSEQ multiplex PCR; TCRdb's copy has only in-frame clones and lacks some. Here the sample spans around 69,000 clones, around 90% being singletons. The sample here was CD4+ or CD8+ T cells sorted from blood, taken in a trial of the OX40 agonist ivuxolimab. The source of these receptors is an adult with an advanced solid tumor such as melanoma, head and neck, liver or kidney cancer. CDR3s include the opening cysteine and the closing phenylalanine or tryptophan. A D gene is named only where the DNA matches it firmly.

d_call,j_call,v_call,cdr3_aa
NA,TRBJ1-1,TRBV19,CASSWQGGTEAFF
NA,TRBJ1-2,TRBV5-1,CASSGTELDPSRGYTF
TRBD2,TRBJ2-1,TRBV5-6,CASSWGLAGAGQFF
NA,TRBJ2-5,TRBV11-3,CASSPWGEETQYF
NA,TRBJ1-2,TRBV2,CAREDRDSGYTF
NA,TRBJ1-1,TRBV25-1,CASTQLRGTEAFF
TRBD1,TRBJ1-6,TRBV19,CASSARDSLFTTLHF
NA,TRBJ2-2,TRBV28,CASSHSGGAVGELFF
NA,TRBJ2-3,TRBV7-8,CASSLVTHTDTQYF
TRBD1,TRBJ1-1,TRBV11-2,CASSSDRGEAFF
NA,NA,TRBV18,CASSPPTSYEQYF
TRBD1,TRBJ2-2,TRBV5-1,CASSLVAGGANTGELFF
TRBD1,TRBJ2-3,TRBV6-1,CASSEFGTGWTDTQYF
NA,TRBJ2-1,TRBV30,CAWNLRLNDEQFF
TRBD2,TRBJ2-1,TRBV5-6,CASSRRGRTSQFEQFF
NA,TRBJ2-3,TRBV7-3,CASSSGLETDTQYF
NA,TRBJ1-6,TRBV6-1,CASSEASGLPLHF
NA,TRBJ1-2,TRBV6-5,CASRSGSYGYTF
NA,TRBJ2-7,TRBV9,CASSAGEGYEQYF
NA,TRBJ2-7,TRBV28,CASSLQGYREQYF
TRBD1,TRBJ2-7,TRBV7-8,CASSLDKTGGYEQYF
NA,TRBJ2-5,TRBV9,CASSGQTSSETQYF
TRBD1,TRBJ2-5,TRBV6-1,CASSVMGQEQETQYF
NA,TRBJ1-2,TRBV19,CASTSGARGFDGYTF
NA,TRBJ1-2,TRBV5-5,CASIPREEGNYGYTF
TRBD1,TRBJ2-5,TRBV11-3,CASSLAALTGGETQYF